Listed below are T cell receptor beta chains from one sample, sequenced in a study of blood T cell repertoires in COVID-19. Sequencing was performed with immunoSEQ multiplex PCR; in TCRdb, only in-frame clones are kept and a portion is missing. This table has around 24,000 clones, under 90% appearing once. Sample: peripheral blood. The receptors were gathered from a woman in her 70s with active COVID-19. Each CDR3 is given with its conserved first and last residue. Fields, in order: V gene, J gene, CDR3 protein.

TRBV10-3	TRBJ2-5	CAISLTGVETQYF
TRBV27	TRBJ1-2	CASSLGTHYGYTF
TRBV28	TRBJ2-5	CASSLRQETQYF
TRBV7-8	TRBJ1-1	CASSLENTVTEAFF
TRBV19	TRBJ2-1	CASSPGKRGSSYNEQFF
TRBV5-4	TRBJ1-1	CASSPEGMTGNTEAFF
TRBV5-5	TRBJ2-7	CASSPGLVIPYEQYF
TRBV7-2	TRBJ1-5	CASSLSEQPQHF
TRBV9	TRBJ2-1	CASSVGGADRMDEQFF
TRBV18	TRBJ1-1	CASSPQTQGSTEAFF
TRBV9	TRBJ2-3	CASSVGIAGTDTQYF
TRBV5-1	TRBJ1-1	CASSLTGGTMNTEAFF
TRBV13	TRBJ1-4	CASSLGGQGYEKLFF
TRBV10-1	TRBJ1-5	CANPEGQGHSNQPQHF
TRBV24-1	TRBJ1-5	CATTFDDPTGRSALSNQPQHF
TRBV27	TRBJ1-4	CASSPRTGTEKLFF
TRBV5-4	TRBJ2-2	CASSTPRTSGGLNTGELFF
TRBV7-9	TRBJ1-2	CASGGQGEGGYTF
TRBV6-4	TRBJ2-2	CASSEGSLNTGELFF
TRBV3-1/TRBV3-2	TRBJ1-5	CASSQDRALGQPQHF
TRBV20-1	TRBJ1-2	CSARADYGYTF
TRBV3-1/TRBV3-2	TRBJ2-7	CASSQEGGPYEQYF